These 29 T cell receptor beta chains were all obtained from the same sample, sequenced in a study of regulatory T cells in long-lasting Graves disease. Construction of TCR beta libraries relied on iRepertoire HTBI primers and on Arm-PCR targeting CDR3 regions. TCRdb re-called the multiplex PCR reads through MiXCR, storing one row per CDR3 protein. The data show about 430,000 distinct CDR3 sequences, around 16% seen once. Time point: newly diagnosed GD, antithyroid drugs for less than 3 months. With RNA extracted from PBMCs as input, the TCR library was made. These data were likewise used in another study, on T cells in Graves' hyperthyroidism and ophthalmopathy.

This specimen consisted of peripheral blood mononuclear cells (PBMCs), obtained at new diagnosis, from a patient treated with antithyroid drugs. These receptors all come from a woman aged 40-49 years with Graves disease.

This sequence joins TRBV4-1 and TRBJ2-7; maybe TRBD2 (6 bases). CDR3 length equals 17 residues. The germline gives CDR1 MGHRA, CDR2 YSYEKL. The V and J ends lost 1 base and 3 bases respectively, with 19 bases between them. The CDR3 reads CASSQVWGGMEDYEQYF. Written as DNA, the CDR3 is TGCGCCAGCAGCCAAGTCTGGGGCGGGATGGAAGACTACGAGCAGTACTTC.

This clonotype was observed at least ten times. CDR3 region: CASSFYPDRGRGYTF. The CDR3 DNA reads TGTGCCAGCAGCTTTTACCCAGACAGGGGGCGAGGCTACACCTTC. The chain links TRBV7-2 to TRBJ1-2, with TRBD1 matching 10 bases. This CDR3 region has 15 residues. V shed 3 bases and J 8 bases; nucleotides not matched to a gene: 9. CDR1 and CDR2 from the germline V gene are SGHTA and FQGNSA.

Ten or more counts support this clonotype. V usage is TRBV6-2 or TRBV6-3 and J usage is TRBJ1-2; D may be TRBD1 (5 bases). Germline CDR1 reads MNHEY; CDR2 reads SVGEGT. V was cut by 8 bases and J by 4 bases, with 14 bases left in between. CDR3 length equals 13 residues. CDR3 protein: CASLRSGPYGYTF. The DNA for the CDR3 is TGTGCCAGCTTACGATCGGGACCCTATGGCTACACCTTC.

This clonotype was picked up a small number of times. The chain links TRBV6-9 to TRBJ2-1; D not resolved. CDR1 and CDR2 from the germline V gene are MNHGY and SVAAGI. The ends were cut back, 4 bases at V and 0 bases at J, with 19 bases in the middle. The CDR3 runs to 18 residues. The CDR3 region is CASSFLPVSLSSYNEQFF. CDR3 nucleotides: TGTGCCAGCAGTTTCCTCCCAGTGTCTTTGAGCTCCTACAATGAGCAGTTCTTC.

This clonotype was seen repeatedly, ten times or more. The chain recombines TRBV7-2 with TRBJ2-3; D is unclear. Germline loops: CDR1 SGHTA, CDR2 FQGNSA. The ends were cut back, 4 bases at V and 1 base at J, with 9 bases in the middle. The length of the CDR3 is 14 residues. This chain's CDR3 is CASSSLWGTDTQYF. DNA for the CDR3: TGTGCCAGCAGCTCCTTATGGGGCACAGATACGCAGTATTTT.

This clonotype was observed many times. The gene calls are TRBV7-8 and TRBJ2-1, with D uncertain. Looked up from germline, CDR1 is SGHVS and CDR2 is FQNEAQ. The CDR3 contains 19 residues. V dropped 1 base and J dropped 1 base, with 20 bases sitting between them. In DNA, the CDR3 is TGTGCCAGCAGCTTAGACACCAGGACGGAGCTACTATCCTACAATGAGCAGTTCTTC. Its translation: CASSLDTRTELLSYNEQFF.

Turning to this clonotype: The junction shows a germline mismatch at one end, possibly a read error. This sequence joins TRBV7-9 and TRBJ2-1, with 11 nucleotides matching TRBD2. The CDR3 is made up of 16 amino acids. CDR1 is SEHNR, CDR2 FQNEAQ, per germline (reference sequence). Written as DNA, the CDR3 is TGTGCCAGCAGCCGAAGAGGGCTAGCGGGAGGCAATGAGCAGTCCTTC. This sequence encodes CASSRRGLAGGNEQSF.

The CDR3 loop is CASSKGDSNNEQFF. The CDR3 region has the DNA TGTGCCAGTAGTAAGGGAGACTCGAACAATGAGCAGTTCTTC. The chain carries TRBV19 and TRBJ2-1; D is perhaps TRBD2 (5 bases). Per the germline V gene, CDR1 is LNHDA and CDR2 is SQIVND (reference sequence). This CDR3 contains 14 residues. V dropped 4 bases and J dropped 5 bases, with 12 bases sitting between them.

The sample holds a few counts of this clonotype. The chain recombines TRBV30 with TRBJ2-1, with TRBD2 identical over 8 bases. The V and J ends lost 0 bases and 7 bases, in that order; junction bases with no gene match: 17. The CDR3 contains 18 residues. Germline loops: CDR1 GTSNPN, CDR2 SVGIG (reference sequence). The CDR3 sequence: CAWSVFGPSFPGGNEQFF. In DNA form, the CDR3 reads TGTGCCTGGAGTGTTTTCGGGCCTTCTTTTCCGGGAGGGAATGAGCAGTTCTTC.

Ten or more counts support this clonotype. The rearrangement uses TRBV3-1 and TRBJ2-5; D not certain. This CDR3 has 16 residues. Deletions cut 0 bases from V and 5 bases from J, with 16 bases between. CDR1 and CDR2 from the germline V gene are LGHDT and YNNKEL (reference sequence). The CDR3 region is CASSQDRSTSGETQYF. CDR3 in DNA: TGTGCCAGCAGCCAAGATAGGAGCACCTCCGGCGAGACCCAGTACTTC.

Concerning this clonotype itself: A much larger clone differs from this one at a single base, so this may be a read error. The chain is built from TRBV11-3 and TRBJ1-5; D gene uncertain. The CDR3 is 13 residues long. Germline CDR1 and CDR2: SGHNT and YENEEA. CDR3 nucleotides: TGTGCCAGCAGCCTTACATGGAATCGGCCCCAGCATTTT. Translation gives CASSLTWNRPQHF. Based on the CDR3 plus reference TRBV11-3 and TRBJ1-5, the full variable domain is EAGVVQSPRYKIIEKKQPVAFWCNPISGHNTLYWYLQNLGQGPELLIRYENEEAVDDSQLPKDRFSAERLKGVDSTLKIQPAELGDSAVYLCASSLTWNRPQHFGDGTRLSIL.

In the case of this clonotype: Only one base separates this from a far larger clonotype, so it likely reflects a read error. CDR3 sequence reads: CASSGGLGLAGARSSYNERFF. CDR3 in DNA: TGTGCCAGCAGTGGCGGCCTGGGACTAGCGGGAGCCCGTAGCTCCTACAATGAGCGGTTCTTC. The V call is TRBV7-8, the J call TRBJ2-1, with 14 nucleotides matching TRBD2. From germline, CDR1 is SGHVS and CDR2 FQNEAQ. The CDR3 is made up of 21 amino acids.

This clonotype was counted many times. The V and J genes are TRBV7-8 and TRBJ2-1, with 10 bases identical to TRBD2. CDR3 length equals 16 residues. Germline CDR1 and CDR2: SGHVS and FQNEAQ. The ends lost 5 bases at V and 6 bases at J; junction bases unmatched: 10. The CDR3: CASSGTGTSVSNEQFF. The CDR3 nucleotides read TGTGCCAGCAGCGGAACCGGGACTAGCGTTTCCAATGAGCAGTTCTTC. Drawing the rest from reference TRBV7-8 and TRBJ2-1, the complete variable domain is GAGVSQSPRYKVAKRGQDVALRCDPISGHVSLFWYQQALGQGPEFLTYFQNEAQLDKSGLPSDRFFAERPEGSVSTLKIQRTQQEDSAVYLCASSGTGTSVSNEQFFGPGTRLTVL.

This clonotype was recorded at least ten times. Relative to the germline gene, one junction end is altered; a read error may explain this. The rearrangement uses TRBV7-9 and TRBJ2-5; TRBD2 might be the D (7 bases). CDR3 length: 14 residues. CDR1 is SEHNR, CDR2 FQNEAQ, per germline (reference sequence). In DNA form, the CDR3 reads TGTGCCAGCAGCGCCCAAGTAGCTTCGGGGGGCTTTGACTTC. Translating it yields CASSAQVASGGFDF. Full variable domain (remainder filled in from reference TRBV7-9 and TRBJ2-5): DTGVSQNPRHKITKRGQNVTFRCDPISEHNRLYWYRQTLGQGPEFLTYFQNEAQLEKSRLLSDRFSAERPKGSFSTLEIQRTEQGDSAMYLCASSAQVASGGFDFGPGTRLLVL.

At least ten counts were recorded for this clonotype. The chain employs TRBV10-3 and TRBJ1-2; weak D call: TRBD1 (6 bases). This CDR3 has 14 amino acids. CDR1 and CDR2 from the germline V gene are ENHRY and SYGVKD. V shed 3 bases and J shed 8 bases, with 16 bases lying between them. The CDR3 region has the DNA TGTGCCATCAGTGACCACAGGGAAGGTCGCGGCTACACCTTC. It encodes CAISDHREGRGYTF.

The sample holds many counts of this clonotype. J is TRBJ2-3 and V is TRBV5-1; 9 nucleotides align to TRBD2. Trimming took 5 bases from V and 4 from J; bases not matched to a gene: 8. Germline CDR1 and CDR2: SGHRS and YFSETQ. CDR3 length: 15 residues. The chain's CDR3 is CASSFRAGGPDTQYF. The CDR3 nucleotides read TGCGCCAGCAGTTTTCGTGCGGGAGGGCCAGATACGCAGTATTTT.

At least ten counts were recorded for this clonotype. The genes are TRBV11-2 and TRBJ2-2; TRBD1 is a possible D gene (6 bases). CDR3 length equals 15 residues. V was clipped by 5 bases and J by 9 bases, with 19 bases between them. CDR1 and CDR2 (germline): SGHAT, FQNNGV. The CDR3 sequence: CASSPYRRGGWELFF. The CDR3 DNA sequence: TGTGCCAGCAGCCCATACCGCAGGGGTGGCTGGGAGCTGTTTTTT.

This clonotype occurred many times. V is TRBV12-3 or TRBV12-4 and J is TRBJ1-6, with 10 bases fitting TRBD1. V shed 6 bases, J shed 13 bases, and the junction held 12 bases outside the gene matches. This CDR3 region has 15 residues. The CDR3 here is CASSVPTGGSLPLHF. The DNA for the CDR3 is TGTGCCAGCAGCGTTCCGACAGGGGGCTCCTTGCCCCTCCACTTT.

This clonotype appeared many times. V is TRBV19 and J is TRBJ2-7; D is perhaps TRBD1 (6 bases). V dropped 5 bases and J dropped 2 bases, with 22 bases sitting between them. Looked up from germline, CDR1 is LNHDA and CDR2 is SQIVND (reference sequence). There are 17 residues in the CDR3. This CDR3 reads CASSVSYLDRTTYEQYF. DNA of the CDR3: TGTGCCAGTAGTGTCAGCTACCTGGACAGAACCACCTACGAGCAGTACTTC.

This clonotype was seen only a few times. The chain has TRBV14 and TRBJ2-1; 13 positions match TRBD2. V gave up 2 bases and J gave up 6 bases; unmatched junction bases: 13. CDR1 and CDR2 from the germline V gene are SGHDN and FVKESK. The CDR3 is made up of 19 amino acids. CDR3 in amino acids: CASSQSDWTSGRTGNEQFF. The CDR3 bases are TGTGCCAGCAGCCAAAGCGATTGGACTAGCGGGAGAACGGGCAATGAGCAGTTCTTC.

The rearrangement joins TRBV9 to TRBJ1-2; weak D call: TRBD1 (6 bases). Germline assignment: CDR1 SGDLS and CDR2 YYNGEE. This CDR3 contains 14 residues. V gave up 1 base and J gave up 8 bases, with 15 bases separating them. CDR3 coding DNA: TGTGCCAGCAGCGTAAATGGGGGGGCTTGGGGCTACACCTTC. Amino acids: CASSVNGGAWGYTF.

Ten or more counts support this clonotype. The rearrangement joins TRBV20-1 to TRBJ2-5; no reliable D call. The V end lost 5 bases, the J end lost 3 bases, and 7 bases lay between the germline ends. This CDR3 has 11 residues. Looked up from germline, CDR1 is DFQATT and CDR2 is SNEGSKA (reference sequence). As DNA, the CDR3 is TGCAGTGCTCGATCCGAAGAGACCCAGTACTTC. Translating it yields CSARSEETQYF.

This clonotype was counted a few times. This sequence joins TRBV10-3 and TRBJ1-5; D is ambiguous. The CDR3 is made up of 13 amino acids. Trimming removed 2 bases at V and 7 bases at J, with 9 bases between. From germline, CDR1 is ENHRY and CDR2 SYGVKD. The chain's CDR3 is CAISEQEEQPQHF. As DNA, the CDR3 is TGTGCCATCAGTGAGCAAGAGGAGCAGCCCCAGCATTTT.

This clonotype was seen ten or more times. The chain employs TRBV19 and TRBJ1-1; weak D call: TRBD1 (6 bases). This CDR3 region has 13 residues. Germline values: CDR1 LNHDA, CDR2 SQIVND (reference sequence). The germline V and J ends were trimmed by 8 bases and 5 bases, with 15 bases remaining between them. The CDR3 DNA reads TGTGCCAGTGATATGGACAGAGGGACTGAAGCTTTCTTT. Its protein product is CASDMDRGTEAFF.

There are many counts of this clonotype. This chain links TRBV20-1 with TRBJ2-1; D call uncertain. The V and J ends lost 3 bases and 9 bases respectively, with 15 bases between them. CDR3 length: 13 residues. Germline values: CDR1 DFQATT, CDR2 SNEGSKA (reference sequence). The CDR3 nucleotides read TGCAGTGCTAGGGGTCGTCCTACGGGTGAGCAGTTCTTC. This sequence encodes CSARGRPTGEQFF.

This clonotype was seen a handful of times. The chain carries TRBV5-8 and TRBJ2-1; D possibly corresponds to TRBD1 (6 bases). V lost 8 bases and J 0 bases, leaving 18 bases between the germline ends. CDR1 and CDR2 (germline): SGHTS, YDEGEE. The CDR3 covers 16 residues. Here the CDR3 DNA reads TGTGCCAGAGTTTTATTAGACAGGAGCTCCTACAATGAGCAGTTCTTC. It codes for CARVLLDRSSYNEQFF.

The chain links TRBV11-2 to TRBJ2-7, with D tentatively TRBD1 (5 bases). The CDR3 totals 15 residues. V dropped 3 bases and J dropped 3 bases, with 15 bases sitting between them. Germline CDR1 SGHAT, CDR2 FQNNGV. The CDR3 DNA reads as TGTGCCAGCAGCTTTAGGGGTTCGGCCAACTACGAGCAGTACTTC. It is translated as CASSFRGSANYEQYF.

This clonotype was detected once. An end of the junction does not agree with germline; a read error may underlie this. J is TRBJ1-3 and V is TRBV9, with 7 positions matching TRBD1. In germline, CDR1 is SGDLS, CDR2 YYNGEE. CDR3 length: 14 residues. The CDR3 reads CASSNRGTGNTICF. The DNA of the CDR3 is TGTGCCAGCAGCAACAGGGGAACAGGAAACACCATATGTTTT.

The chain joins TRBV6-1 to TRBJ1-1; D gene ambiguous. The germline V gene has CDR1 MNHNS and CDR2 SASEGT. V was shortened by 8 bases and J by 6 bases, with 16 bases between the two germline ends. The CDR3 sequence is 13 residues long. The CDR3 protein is CASYTGRQAEAFF. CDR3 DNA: TGTGCCAGCTATACGGGGAGGCAGGCTGAAGCTTTCTTT.